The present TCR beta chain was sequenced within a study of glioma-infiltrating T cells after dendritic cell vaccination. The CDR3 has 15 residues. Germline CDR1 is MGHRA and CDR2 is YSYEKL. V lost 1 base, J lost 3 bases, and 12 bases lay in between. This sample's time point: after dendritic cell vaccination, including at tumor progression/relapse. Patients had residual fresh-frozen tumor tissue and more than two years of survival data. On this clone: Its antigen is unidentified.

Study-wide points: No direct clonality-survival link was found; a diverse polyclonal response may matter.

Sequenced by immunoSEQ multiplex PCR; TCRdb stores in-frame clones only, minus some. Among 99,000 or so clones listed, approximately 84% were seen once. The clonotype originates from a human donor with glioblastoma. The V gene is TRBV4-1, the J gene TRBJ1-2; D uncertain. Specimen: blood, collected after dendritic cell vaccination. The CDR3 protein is CASSQGKGSDYGYTF. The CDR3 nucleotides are TGCGCCAGCAGCCAAGGAAAAGGGAGTGACTATGGCTACACCTTC.